The rows below give T cell receptor beta chains drawn from one sample of a study of blood T cell repertoires in COVID-19. Clones were read by immunoSEQ multiplex PCR, and TCRdb kept only the in-frame ones, dropping some. This sample has about 200,000 clones; around 87% occur once, and the top ten carry about 6%. Material: peripheral blood. The receptors stem from a man aged 60 to 75 who had recovered from COVID-19. The CDR3 runs from the conserved cysteine through the conserved F or W.

cdr3_length	j_call	v_call	cdr3_aa
16	TRBJ2-1	TRBV7-2	CASSPPGLGSYNEQFF
15	TRBJ1-3	TRBV6-5	CASSLRTGSGNTIYF
15	TRBJ2-6	TRBV2	CASSESSPGANVLTF
14	TRBJ2-7	TRBV7-9	CASSLAIPDYEQYF
16	TRBJ1-6	TRBV5-4	CASSPHGQGVSSPLHF
13	TRBJ2-1	TRBV30	CAWRGTGRDEQFF
14	TRBJ1-4	TRBV3-1/TRBV3-2	CASSRGTGIEKLFF
19	TRBJ2-1	TRBV10-2	CASSEGLRGLAGLRQEQFF
14	TRBJ2-3	TRBV9	CASSRAGYTDTQYF
16	TRBJ2-7	TRBV5-1	CASSPGSGGLTYEQYF
15	TRBJ2-5	TRBV6-2/TRBV6-3	CASSPRGLGQETQYF
18	TRBJ1-6	TRBV5-5	CASSQRTGQIGYNSPLHF
15	TRBJ2-1	TRBV5-5	CASSPQGIYYNEQFF
15	TRBJ2-7	TRBV5-1	CASSPAGTALYEQYF
16	TRBJ1-3	TRBV18	CASSLGSLRAGNTIYF
13	TRBJ1-4	TRBV6-5	CASNVDRDGKLFF
14	TRBJ1-1	TRBV18	CASSPPREDTEAFF
13	TRBJ1-1	TRBV2	CASSEYQGTEAFF
15	TRBJ2-5	TRBV11-1	CASSSLAGARETQYF
16	TRBJ2-2	TRBV10-3	CAISGTSGRNTGELFF
18	TRBJ2-3	TRBV5-8	CASSYGTSGRAGTDTQYF
15	TRBJ1-5	TRBV6-5	CASRGGDAGNQPQHF
14	TRBJ2-7	TRBV6-2/TRBV6-3	CASSKGLAVYEQYF
14	TRBJ2-1	TRBV27	CASSSLVSYNEQFF
11	TRBJ2-3	TRBV7-2	CASSTSDTQYF
14	TRBJ2-7	TRBV6-4	CASSDAGTSYEQYF
16	TRBJ1-4	TRBV9	CASSVGPTTTNEKLFF
15	TRBJ1-2	TRBV10-3	CAISIEGVSGYGYTF
14	TRBJ2-3	TRBV7-9	CASSLARGLNTQYF
15	TRBJ1-1	TRBV6-4	CASSDSGRPGAEAFF
15	TRBJ2-7	TRBV19	CASSISVAGIYEQYF
16	TRBJ1-1	TRBV2	CASSGDRAVMGTEAFF
16	TRBJ2-7	TRBV2	CASRDRTSGGSYEQYF
16	TRBJ1-2	TRBV19	CASSSTAGGRGVGYTF
15	TRBJ1-5	TRBV28	CASSSRQVGNQPQHF
15	TRBJ2-4	TRBV6-5	CASSFGGLSKNIQYF
15	TRBJ1-1	TRBV6-6	CASSYQTGLGTEAFF